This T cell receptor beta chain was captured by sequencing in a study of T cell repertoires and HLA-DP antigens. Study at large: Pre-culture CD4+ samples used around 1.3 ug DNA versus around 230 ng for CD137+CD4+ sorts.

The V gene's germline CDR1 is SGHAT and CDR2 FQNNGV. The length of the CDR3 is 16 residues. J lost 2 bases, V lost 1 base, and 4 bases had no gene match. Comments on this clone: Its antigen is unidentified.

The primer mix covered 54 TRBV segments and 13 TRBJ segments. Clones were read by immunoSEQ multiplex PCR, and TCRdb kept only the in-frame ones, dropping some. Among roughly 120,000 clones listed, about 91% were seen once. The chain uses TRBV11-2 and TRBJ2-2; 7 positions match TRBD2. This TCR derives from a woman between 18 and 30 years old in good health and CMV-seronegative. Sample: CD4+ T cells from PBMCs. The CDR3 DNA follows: TGTGCCAGCAGCTTAGGCGGGAGTAAAAACACCGGGGAGCTGTTTTTT. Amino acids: CASSLGGSKNTGELFF.